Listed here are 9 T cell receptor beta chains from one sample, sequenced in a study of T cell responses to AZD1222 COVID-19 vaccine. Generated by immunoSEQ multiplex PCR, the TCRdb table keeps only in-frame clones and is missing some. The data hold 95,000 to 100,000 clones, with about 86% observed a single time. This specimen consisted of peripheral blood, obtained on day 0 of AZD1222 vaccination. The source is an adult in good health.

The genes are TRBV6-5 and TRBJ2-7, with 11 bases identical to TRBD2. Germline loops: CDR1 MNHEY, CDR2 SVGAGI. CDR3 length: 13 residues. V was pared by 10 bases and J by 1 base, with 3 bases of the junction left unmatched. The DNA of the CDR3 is TGTGCCACCGGGACTAGCGGATCCTACGAGCAGTACTTC. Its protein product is CATGTSGSYEQYF.

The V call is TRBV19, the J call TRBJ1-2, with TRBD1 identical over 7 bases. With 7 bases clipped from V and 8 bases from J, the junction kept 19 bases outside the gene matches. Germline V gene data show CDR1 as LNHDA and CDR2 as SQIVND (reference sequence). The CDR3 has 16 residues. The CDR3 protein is CASTPRMKGAYEGYTF. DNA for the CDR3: TGTGCCAGTACCCCTCGGATGAAGGGGGCATACGAAGGCTACACCTTC.

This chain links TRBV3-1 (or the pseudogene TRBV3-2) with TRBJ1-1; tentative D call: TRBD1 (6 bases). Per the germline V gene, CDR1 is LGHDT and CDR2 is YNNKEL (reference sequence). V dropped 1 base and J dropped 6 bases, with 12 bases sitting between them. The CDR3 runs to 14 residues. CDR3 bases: TGTGCCAGCAGCCAAGTTTTGGGGGCCCCTGAAGCTTTCTTT. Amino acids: CASSQVLGAPEAFF.

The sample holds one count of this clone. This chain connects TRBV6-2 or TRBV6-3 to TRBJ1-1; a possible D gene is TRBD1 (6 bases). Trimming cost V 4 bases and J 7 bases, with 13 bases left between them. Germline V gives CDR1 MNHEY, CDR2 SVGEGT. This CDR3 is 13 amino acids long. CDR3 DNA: TGTGCCAGCAGTTCCCGGGGGCCCGGTGAAGCTTTCTTT. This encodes CASSSRGPGEAFF.

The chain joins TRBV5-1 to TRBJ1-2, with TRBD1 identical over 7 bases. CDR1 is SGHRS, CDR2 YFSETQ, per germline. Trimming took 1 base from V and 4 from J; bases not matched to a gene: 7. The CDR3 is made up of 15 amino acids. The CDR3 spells CASSLSRDSGYGYTF. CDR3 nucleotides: TGCGCCAGCAGCTTGAGCCGGGACAGTGGCTATGGCTACACCTTC.

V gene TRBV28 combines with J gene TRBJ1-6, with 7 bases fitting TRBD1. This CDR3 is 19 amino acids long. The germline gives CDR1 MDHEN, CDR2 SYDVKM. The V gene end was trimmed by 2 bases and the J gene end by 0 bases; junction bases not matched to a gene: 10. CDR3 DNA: TGTGCCAGCAGTTTACTATCGACAGGGACTAGCTCCTATAATTCACCCCTCCACTTT. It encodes CASSLLSTGTSSYNSPLHF.

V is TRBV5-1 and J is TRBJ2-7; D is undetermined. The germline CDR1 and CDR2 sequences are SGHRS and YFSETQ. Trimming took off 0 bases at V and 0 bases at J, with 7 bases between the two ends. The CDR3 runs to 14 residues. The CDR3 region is CASSLDRSSYEQYF. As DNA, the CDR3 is TGCGCCAGCAGCTTGGACAGAAGCTCCTACGAGCAGTACTTC.

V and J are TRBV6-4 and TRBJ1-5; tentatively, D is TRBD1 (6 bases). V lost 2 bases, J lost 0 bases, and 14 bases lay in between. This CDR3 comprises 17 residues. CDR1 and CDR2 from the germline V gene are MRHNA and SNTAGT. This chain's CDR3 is CASSDGGESYSNQPQHF. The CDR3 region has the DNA TGTGCCAGCAGTGACGGGGGCGAGAGCTATAGCAATCAGCCCCAGCATTTT.

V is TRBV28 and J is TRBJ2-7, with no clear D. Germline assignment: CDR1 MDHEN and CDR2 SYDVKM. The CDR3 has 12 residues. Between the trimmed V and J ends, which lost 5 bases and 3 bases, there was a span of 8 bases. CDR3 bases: TGTGCCAGCAGTCCCCCAGGCTACGAGCAGTACTTC. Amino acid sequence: CASSPPGYEQYF. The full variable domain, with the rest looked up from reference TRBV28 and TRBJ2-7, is DVKVTQSSRYLVKRTGEKVFLECVQDMDHENMFWYRQDPGLGLRLIYFSYDVKMKEKGDIPEGYSVSREKKERFSLILESASTNQTSMYLCASSPPGYEQYFGPGTRLTVT.